The clone carrying this TCR beta chain has at least ten counts. The starting material, 2 million PBMCs stored at -80 C, gave rise to the unsorted libraries. This record comes from a study of neurological immune-mediated disorders. Synthesis of cDNA was accomplished via 5'RACE employing 10-nucleotide random UMIs. Using its own MiXCR run on the 5' RACE reads, TCRdb lists one record per CDR3 protein. The sample holds 60,000 to 85,000 distinct CDR3 sequences; about 5.1% are singletons and the top ten take about 2.2%. This CDR3 spans 15 amino acids. Per germline, CDR1 DFQATT and CDR2 SNEGSKA (reference sequence). V lost 6 bases to trimming and J lost 1 base, with 16 bases between them.

This sequence joins TRBV20-1 and TRBJ1-5; D ambiguous. This receptor was identified in a woman between 65 and 79 years old with multiple sclerosis. The material sequenced was PBMCs. The CDR3 coding sequence is TGCAGTGCGGTTAATGTGGGCGCGAGCAATCAGCCCCAGCATTTT. Its protein is CSAVNVGASNQPQHF.